This is a list of T cell receptor beta chains from one sample in a study of T cell changes during pregnancy in multiple sclerosis. Clones were sequenced by immunoSEQ multiplex PCR, and TCRdb holds only the in-frame ones, with some missing. Altogether approximately 85,000 clones are present, just over 90% being singletons, with the ten largest covering approximately 2.4%. The specimen comprised peripheral blood, sampled in the first trimester of pregnancy. Source of these receptors: a female donor with multiple sclerosis, enrolled in a pregnancy study. Both conserved end residues are part of each CDR3. A D gene is named only where the DNA matches it firmly. Size is stated for part of the rows, as once, few or many counts, or as a class when the clone is expanded.

-	TRBV5-4	16	TRBD1	CASSLGGTARTYEQYF
-	TRBV7-3	13	-	CASSKWTGDTQYF
-	TRBV5-5	16	TRBD2	CASSPLAGVLQETQYF
once	TRBV6-6	13	TRBD1	CASKPGQNQPQHF
-	TRBV28	14	-	CASSLWLELSTQYF
-	TRBV7-8	16	-	CASSLAGGGARDGYTF
-	TRBV28	15	TRBD1	CASSFYGAGGDTQYF
-	TRBV10-3	14	-	CAISVQGFDQPQHF
once	TRBV7-9	14	-	CASSRVGTSTEAFF
-	TRBV13	15	TRBD2	CASSLTSGPYNEQFF
-	TRBV2	14	-	CASSGTRGNQPQHF
-	TRBV15	15	TRBD1	CATSTRQGANTEAFF
-	TRBV5-6	13	-	CASSPDSNSPLHF
-	TRBV9	15	TRBD1	CASSVGPGQNSPLHF
-	TRBV9	17	TRBD2	CASSPLRLAGKGHEQFF
once	TRBV27	13	-	CASSQTGLETQYF
-	TRBV15	17	-	CATSRGEGGPSYNEQFF
many	TRBV27	16	-	CASSLFWATPGNTIYF
-	TRBV9	15	-	CASSVAGDSYNEQFF
-	TRBV2	11	-	CASYLNEKLFF
few	TRBV6-1	14	TRBD1	CASSEAGTGGGYTF
-	TRBV29-1	12	-	CSVEDGRDTQYF
-	TRBV6-5	15	TRBD1	CASSYAGTGSYEQYF
-	TRBV5-1	15	-	CASSLVAGANTEAFF
-	TRBV11-2	17	TRBD1	CASSSYRGRRENTEAFF
-	TRBV11-3	18	TRBD1	CASSFSGTGYSGANVLTF
-	TRBV5-4	16	TRBD1	CASSLPQGAYNTEAFF
-	TRBV18	17	TRBD1	CASSPSLQGVGNYGYTF
-	TRBV19	19	TRBD1	CASSIIWGQGNSGANVLTF
-	TRBV28	23	TRBD2	CASSLATTLGLAGGLLGTGELFF
-	TRBV6-5	13	-	CASSWTGSYGYTF
-	TRBV7-2	16	TRBD2	CASSLGGGRAGGEQYF
few	TRBV27	13	-	CASSLHRESEAFF
-	TRBV7-7	14	TRBD1	CASSLTGGGETQYF
-	TRBV4-2	16	-	CASSQDSGSSNQPQHF
-	TRBV4-1	15	TRBD2	CASSRQTSGAETQYF
-	TRBV4-2	20	TRBD2	CASSREVGLAGAVDRDTQYF
-	TRBV7-2	14	-	CASSLGPGSYEQYF
-	TRBV29-1	12	TRBD1	CSAGQGANIQYF
few	TRBV2	16	-	CASSELREEPNTEAFF
-	TRBV9	16	TRBD2	CASSVEPSGGVETQYF
-	TRBV11-3	14	TRBD2	CASSLASGGNEQFF
-	TRBV7-2	16	TRBD2	CASSPGVAGGRDTQYF
once	TRBV9	13	-	CASSASVNTEAFF
-	TRBV4-3	18	TRBD2	CASSLMGLAGGVTDTQYF
few	TRBV5-1	17	-	CASSLHTSGNSNYGYTF
-	TRBV7-2	14	-	CASTLDRTYQPQHF
-	TRBV28	14	-	CASSLWGGGNTIYF
once	TRBV7-9	19	TRBD1	CASSPIASGQGSSLYEQYF